These T cell receptor beta chains were read from a single sample in a study of early T cells in non-severe SARS-CoV-2 infection. TCRdb independently ran MiXCR on the 5' RACE reads; one entry per CDR3 protein. Among tens of thousands of distinct CDR3 sequences, approximately 9.5% were seen once, and the ten largest hold 4.5% to 6.5%. The sequenced material came from whole blood. These receptor sequences come from an adult who was a healthcare worker with PCR-confirmed SARS-CoV-2 infection or an uninfected control (not recorded which). CDR3s include the opening cysteine and the closing phenylalanine or tryptophan. Each record gives: D gene, V gene, J gene, clone size, CDR3 DNA, CDR3 protein. The D gene is left open where the match is weak. Part of the rows lack a size; the others show once, few, many or a class for expanded clones.

.	TRBV5-8	TRBJ1-5	few	TGTGCCAGCAGCTTGATTGGGGGACAGCCCCAGCATTTT	CASSLIGGQPQHF
.	TRBV27	TRBJ1-2	.	TGTGCCAGCAGTCTCCGGGACGGATATGGTAACTATGGCTACACCTTC	CASSLRDGYGNYGYTF
.	TRBV7-9	TRBJ2-5	many	TGTGCCAGCAGCCGGGGTGGGTTTGGAGAGACCCAGTACTTC	CASSRGGFGETQYF
.	TRBV20-1	TRBJ2-7	many	TGCAGTGCACCCGAGGACGGATTTACCTACGAGCAGTACTTC	CSAPEDGFTYEQYF
TRBD2	TRBV4-3	TRBJ2-3	many	TGCGCCAGCAGCCAAGGACCGGGACTAGCGGTCACAGATACGCAGTATTTT	CASSQGPGLAVTDTQYF
.	TRBV5-1	TRBJ2-7	.	TGCGCCAGCAGCCGGGAGGAGCAGTACTTC	CASSREEQYF
.	TRBV6-4	TRBJ1-2	many	TGTGCCAGCAGTGACTCTGACGGGGGGCGATACTATGGCTACACCTTC	CASSDSDGGRYYGYTF
TRBD1	TRBV7-9	TRBJ2-7	many	TGTGCCAGCAGCGCGCAGGGGGCCTACGAGCAGTACTTC	CASSAQGAYEQYF
TRBD2	TRBV18	TRBJ2-7	few	TGTGCCAGCTCACAGGGGAGGGACTCCTACGAGCAGTACTTC	CASSQGRDSYEQYF
.	TRBV10-2	TRBJ2-3	many	TGCGCCAGCAAGATTGGTCCTCAACAATACACAGATACGCAGTATTTT	CASKIGPQQYTDTQYF
.	TRBV7-8	TRBJ1-1	few	TGTGCCAGCAGCCTACAGAGACAGGCGAACACTGAAGCTTTCTTT	CASSLQRQANTEAFF